This T cell receptor beta chain was recorded in a study of CD8+ T cells in alopecia areata. Study as a whole: The share of scalp area affected provided the severity score for treated patients. Regarding the study as a whole: Especially in alopecia totalis/universalis, lesional scalp showed greater clonality than normal scalp did. Alphabeta T cells residing in normal skin are also sequenced in scalp samples.

As to treatment: oral pan-JAK inhibitor, 5-10 mg twice daily. It was from PBMCs that CD4+ and CD8+ T cells were sorted. Concerning this clone itself: No antigen is known for it.

Trimming pared 2 bases from V and 2 bases from J, leaving 10 bases between. There are 13 residues in the CDR3. From germline, CDR1 is SQVTM and CDR2 ANQGSEA. Investigators isolated RNA and reverse transcribed it into cDNA to act as the sequencing template. Only in-frame clones appear in the TCRdb table, and some are missing; sequencing was by immunoSEQ multiplex PCR. The table shows roughly 140,000 clones, with roughly four fifths occurring only once. This material consisted of CD8+ T cells sorted from blood, taken at week 4, from a patient treated with tofacitinib. This sequence was found in a human donor with alopecia areata. The rearrangement joins TRBV29-1 to TRBJ2-7, with D hard to call. This CDR3 is CSVERDNPYEQYF. As DNA, the CDR3 is TGCAGCGTTGAACGAGACAATCCCTACGAGCAGTACTTC.